The present T cell receptor beta chain was sequenced within a study of T cell changes during pregnancy in multiple sclerosis. The CDR3 runs 14 residues. Germline lookup yields CDR1 MGHRA and CDR2 YSYEKL. Between the trimmed V and J ends, which lost 1 base and 4 bases, there was a span of 10 bases. Only in-frame clones appear in the TCRdb table, and some are missing; sequencing was by immunoSEQ multiplex PCR. The data contain around 100,000 clones, about 90% of them seen just once; the ten biggest clones take up about 0.9%. The source is a female donor with multiple sclerosis, enrolled in a pregnancy study. The sample was peripheral blood, taken after pregnancy. This chain connects TRBV4-1 to TRBJ1-2; D not certain. For the CDR3, the DNA is TGCGCCAGCAGCCAAGCGGGGTCTGGCTATGGCTACACCTTC. Translated: CASSQAGSGYGYTF.